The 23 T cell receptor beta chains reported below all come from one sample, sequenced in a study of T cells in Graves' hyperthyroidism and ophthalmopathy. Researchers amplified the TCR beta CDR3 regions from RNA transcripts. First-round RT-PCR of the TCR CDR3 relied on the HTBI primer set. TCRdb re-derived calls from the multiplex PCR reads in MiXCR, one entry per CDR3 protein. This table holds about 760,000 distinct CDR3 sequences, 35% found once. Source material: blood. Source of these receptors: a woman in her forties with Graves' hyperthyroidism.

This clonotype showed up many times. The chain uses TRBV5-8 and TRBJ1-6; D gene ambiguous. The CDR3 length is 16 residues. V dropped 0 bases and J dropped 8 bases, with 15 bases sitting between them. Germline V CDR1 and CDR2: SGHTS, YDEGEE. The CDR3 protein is CASSLGIGVWDSPLHF. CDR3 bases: TGTGCCAGCAGCTTGGGCATCGGGGTTTGGGATTCACCCCTCCACTTT.

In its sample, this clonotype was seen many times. CDR3 in DNA: TGTGCCACCAGTGGATACACCGGGGAGCTGTTTTTT. It yields the protein CATSGYTGELFF. The chain links TRBV24-1 to TRBJ2-2; D gene ambiguous. Trimming took off 5 bases at V and 3 bases at J, with 3 bases between the two ends. Germline V gene sequence: CDR1 KGHDR, CDR2 SFDVKD. The CDR3 is 12 amino acids.

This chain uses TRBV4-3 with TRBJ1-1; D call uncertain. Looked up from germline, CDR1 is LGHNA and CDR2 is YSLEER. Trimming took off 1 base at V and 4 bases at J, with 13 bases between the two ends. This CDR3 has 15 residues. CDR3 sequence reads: CASSQVRVVGTEAFF. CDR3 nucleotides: TGCGCCAGCAGCCAAGTCCGAGTGGTAGGCACTGAAGCTTTCTTT.

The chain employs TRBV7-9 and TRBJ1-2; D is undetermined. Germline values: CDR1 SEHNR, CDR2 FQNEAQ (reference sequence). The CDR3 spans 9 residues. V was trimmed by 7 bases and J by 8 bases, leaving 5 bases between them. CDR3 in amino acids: CASKQGYTF. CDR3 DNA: TGTGCCAGCAAACAGGGCTACACCTTC.

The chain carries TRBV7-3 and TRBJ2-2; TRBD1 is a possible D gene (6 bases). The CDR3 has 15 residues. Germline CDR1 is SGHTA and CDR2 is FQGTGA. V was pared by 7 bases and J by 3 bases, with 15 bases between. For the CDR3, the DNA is TGTGCCAGCACCCACCAGACAGGATACACCGGGGAGCTGTTTTTT. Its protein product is CASTHQTGYTGELFF.

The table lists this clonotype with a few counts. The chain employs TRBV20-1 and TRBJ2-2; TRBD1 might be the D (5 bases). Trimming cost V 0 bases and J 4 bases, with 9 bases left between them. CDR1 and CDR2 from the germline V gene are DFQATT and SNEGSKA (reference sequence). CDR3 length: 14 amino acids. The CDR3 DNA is TGCAGTGCTAGAGATCTAGGGGTCACCGGGGAGCTGTTTTTT. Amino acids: CSARDLGVTGELFF.

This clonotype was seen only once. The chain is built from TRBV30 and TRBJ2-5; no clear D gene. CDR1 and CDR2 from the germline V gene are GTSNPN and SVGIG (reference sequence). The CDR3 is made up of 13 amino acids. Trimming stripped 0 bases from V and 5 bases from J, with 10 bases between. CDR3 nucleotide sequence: TGTGCCTGGAGTGTGAGTTTGGTTGAGACCCAGTACTTC. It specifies CAWSVSLVETQYF. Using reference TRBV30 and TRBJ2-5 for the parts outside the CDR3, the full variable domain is SQTIHQWPATLVQPVGSPLSLECTVEGTSNPNLYWYRQAAGRGLQLLFYSVGIGQISSEVPQNLSASRPQDRQFILSSKKLLLSDSGFYLCAWSVSLVETQYFGPGTRLLVL.

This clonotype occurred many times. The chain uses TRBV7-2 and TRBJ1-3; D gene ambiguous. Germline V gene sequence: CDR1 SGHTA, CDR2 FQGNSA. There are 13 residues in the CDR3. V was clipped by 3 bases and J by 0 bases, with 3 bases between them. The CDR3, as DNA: TGTGCCAGCAGCTTCCTCTCTGGAAACACCATATATTTT. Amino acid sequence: CASSFLSGNTIYF.

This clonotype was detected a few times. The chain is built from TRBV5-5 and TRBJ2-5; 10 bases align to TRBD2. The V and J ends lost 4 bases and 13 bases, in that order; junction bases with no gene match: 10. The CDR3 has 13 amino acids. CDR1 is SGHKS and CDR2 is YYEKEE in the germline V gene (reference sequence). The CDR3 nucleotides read TGTGCCAGCAGCCATAGCGGGGGGCCGAGTCGGTACTTC. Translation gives CASSHSGGPSRYF.

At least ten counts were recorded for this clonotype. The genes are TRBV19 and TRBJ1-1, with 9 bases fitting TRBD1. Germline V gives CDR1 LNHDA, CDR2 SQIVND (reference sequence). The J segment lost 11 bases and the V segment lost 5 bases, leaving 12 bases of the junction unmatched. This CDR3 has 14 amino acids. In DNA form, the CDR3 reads TGTGCCAGTAGTGGAGGATGGGACAGGGTTTCGGCTTTCTTT. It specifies CASSGGWDRVSAFF.

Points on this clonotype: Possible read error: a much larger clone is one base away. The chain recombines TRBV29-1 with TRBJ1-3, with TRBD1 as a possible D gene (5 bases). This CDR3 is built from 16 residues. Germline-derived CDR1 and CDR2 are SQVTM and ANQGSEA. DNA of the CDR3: TGCAACGTTGAAGAAAGGGGAAAGGGATCCGGAAACACCATATATTTT. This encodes CNVEERGKGSGNTIYF.

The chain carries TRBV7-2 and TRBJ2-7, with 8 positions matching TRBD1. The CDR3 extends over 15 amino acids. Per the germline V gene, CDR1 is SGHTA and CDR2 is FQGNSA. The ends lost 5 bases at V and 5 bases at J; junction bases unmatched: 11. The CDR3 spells CASSVSGQGRHEQYF. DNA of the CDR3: TGTGCCAGCAGCGTTTCCGGACAGGGTCGCCACGAGCAGTACTTC.

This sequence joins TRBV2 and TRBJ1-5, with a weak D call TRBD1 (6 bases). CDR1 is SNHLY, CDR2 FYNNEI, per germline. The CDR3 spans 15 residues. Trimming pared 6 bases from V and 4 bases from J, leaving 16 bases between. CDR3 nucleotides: TGTGCCAGCAGAGAACAGGGCGGAGGAAATCAGCCCCAGCATTTT. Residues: CASREQGGGNQPQHF.

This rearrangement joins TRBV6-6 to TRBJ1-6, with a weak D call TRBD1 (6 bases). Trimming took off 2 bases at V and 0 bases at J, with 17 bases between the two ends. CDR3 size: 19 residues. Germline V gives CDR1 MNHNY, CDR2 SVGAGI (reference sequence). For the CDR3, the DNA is TGTGCCAGCAGTTACCAGTACACAGGGCTGAGCTCCTATAATTCACCCCTCCACTTT. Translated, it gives CASSYQYTGLSSYNSPLHF.

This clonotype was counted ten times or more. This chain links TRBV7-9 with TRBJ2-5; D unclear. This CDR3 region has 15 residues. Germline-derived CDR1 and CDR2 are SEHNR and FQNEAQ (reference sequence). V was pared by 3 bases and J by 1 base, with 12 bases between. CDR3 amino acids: CASSFPGRAQETQYF. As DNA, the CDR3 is TGTGCCAGCAGCTTCCCGGGCAGAGCCCAAGAGACCCAGTACTTC.

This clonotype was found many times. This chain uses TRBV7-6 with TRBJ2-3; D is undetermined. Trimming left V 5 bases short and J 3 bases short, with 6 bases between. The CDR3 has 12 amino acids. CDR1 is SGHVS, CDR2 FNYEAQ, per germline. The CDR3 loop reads CASSTQTDTQYF. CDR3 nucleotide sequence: TGTGCCAGCAGCACACAAACAGATACGCAGTATTTT. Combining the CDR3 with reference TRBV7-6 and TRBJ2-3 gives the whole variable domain GAGVSQSPRYKVTKRGQDVALRCDPISGHVSLYWYRQALGQGPEFLTYFNYEAQQDKSGLPNDRFSAERPEGSISTLTIQRTEQRDSAMYRCASSTQTDTQYFGPGTRLTVL.

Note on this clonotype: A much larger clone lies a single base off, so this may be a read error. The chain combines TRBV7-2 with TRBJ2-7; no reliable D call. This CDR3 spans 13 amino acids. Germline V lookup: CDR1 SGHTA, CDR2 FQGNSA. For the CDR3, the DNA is TGTGCCAGCAGCTTAGCGCTACTTGCCGAGAAGTACTTC. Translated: CASSLALLAEKYF.

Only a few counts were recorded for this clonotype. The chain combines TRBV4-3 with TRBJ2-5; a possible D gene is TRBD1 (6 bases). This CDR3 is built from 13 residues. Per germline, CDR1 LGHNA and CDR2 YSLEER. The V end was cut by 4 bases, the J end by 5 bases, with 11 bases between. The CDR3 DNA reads TGCGCCAGCAGCCTTCGACAGGAGGAGACCCAGTACTTC. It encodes CASSLRQEETQYF.

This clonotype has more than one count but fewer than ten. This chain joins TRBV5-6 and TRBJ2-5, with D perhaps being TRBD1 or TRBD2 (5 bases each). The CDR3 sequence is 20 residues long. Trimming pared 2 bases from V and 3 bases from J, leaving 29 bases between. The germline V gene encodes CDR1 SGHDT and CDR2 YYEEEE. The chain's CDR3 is CASSFLGGGWDGRREETQYF. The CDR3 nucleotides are TGTGCCAGCAGCTTTCTCGGTGGTGGCTGGGACGGACGGAGAGAAGAGACCCAGTACTTC. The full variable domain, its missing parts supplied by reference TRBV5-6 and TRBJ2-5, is DAGVTQSPTHLIKTRGQQVTLRCSPKSGHDTVSWYQQALGQGPQFIFQYYEEEERQRGNFPDRFSGHQFPNYSSELNVNALLLGDSALYLCASSFLGGGWDGRREETQYFGPGTRLLVL.

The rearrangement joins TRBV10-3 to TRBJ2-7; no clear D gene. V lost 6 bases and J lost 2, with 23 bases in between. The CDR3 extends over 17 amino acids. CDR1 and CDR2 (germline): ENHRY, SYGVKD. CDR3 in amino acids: CAISEPNGPPLAYEQYF. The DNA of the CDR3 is TGTGCCATCAGCGAGCCAAACGGACCTCCTCTGGCCTACGAGCAGTACTTC.

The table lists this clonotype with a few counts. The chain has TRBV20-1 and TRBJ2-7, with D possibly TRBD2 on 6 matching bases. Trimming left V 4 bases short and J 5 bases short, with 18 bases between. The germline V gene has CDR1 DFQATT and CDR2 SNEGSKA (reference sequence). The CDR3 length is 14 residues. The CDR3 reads CSAMGLAKKNEQYF. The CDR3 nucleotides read TGCAGTGCTATGGGGCTAGCGAAAAAAAACGAGCAGTACTTC.

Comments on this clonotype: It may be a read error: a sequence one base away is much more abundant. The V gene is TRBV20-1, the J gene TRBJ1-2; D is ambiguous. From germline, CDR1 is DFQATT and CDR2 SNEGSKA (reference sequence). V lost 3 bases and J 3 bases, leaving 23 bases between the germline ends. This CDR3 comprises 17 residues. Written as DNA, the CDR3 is TGCAGTGCTAGGAACGCTCCGGGTTGGGCGAATGACTATGGCTACACCTTC. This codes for CSARNAPGWANDYGYTF.

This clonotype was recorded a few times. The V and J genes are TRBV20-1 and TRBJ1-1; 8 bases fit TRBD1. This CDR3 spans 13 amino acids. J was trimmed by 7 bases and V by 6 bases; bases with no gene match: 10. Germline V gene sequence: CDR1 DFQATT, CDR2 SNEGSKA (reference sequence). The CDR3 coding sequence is TGCAGTGCGACGGGACAGGCGAGCCTTGAAGCTTTCTTT. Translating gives CSATGQASLEAFF.